The 13 T cell receptor beta chains in this list originate from one sample, sequenced in a study of regulatory T cells in long-lasting Graves disease. Documented time point: newly diagnosed GD, antithyroid drugs for less than 3 months. PBMC RNA served as the TCR library source. TCR beta libraries were built with iRepertoire HTBI primers and Arm-PCR of CDR3 regions. TCRdb processed the multiplex PCR reads anew with MiXCR; each CDR3 protein has one entry. Of about 370,000 distinct CDR3 sequences detected, 15% to 17% appear once; the ten largest clones hold 22%. The input for sequencing was peripheral blood mononuclear cells (PBMCs), taken at new diagnosis, from a patient treated with antithyroid drugs. The receptors here all came from a female donor with Graves disease.

In DNA, the CDR3 is TGTGCCAGTAAGGTCGGAACAGGAACGAACACTGAAGCTTTCTTT. Translated, it gives CASKVGTGTNTEAFF. V usage is TRBV19 and J usage is TRBJ1-1, with D possibly TRBD1 on 5 matching bases. Trimming removed 7 bases from V and 1 base from J, with 16 bases in between. The CDR3 has 15 residues. Germline V gene sequence: CDR1 LNHDA, CDR2 SQIVND (reference sequence).

This clonotype has ten or more counts. This sequence joins TRBV5-5 and TRBJ1-5, with TRBD1 identical over 7 bases. Per the germline V gene, CDR1 is SGHKS and CDR2 is YYEKEE (reference sequence). The V segment lost 0 bases and the J segment 6 bases; nucleotides outside the gene matches: 3. The CDR3 covers 14 residues. CDR3 nucleotide sequence: TGTGCCAGCAGCTTGGCCAGGGGGTTTCAGCCCCAGCATTTT. Its translation is CASSLARGFQPQHF. Based on the CDR3 plus reference TRBV5-5 and TRBJ1-5, the full variable domain is DAGVTQSPTHLIKTRGQQVTLRCSPISGHKSVSWYQQVLGQGPQFIFQYYEKEERGRGNFPDRFSARQFPNYSSELNVNALLLGDSALYLCASSLARGFQPQHFGDGTRLSIL.

This clonotype came up many times. The chain's CDR3 is CASREADTQYF. Written as DNA, the CDR3 is TGCGCCAGCAGGGAGGCCGATACGCAGTATTTT. The rearrangement joins TRBV5-1 to TRBJ2-3; TRBD2 is a possible D gene (5 bases). With 5 bases removed from V and 6 bases from J, the gap between germline ends came to 7 bases. This CDR3 has 11 amino acids. The V gene's germline CDR1 is SGHRS and CDR2 YFSETQ. The full variable domain, its missing parts supplied by reference TRBV5-1 and TRBJ2-3, is KAGVTQTPRYLIKTRGQQVTLSCSPISGHRSVSWYQQTPGQGLQFLFEYFSETQRNKGNFPGRFSGRQFSNSRSEMNVSTLELGDSALYLCASREADTQYFGPGTRLTVL.

This clonotype came up many times. This sequence joins TRBV28 and TRBJ2-7; D is possibly TRBD2 (5 bases). The V end lost 5 bases, the J end lost 3 bases, and 14 bases lay between the germline ends. The CDR3 contains 14 residues. Germline-derived CDR1 and CDR2 are MDHEN and SYDVKM. The CDR3 loop reads CASSIGLRRYEQYF. CDR3 DNA: TGTGCCAGCAGTATTGGACTCAGACGCTACGAGCAGTACTTC.

This clonotype was picked up many times. One end of the junction fails to match germline, which may point to a read error. CDR3 in DNA: TGTGCCAGCAGCCGGGGGGACCGGCACCTCTTC. Its protein product is CASSRGDRHLF. The chain carries TRBV2 and TRBJ1-2; TRBD1 might be the D (5 bases). In germline, CDR1 is SNHLY, CDR2 FYNNEI. The CDR3 runs 11 residues.

This chain uses TRBV28 with TRBJ2-3, with TRBD2 as a possible D gene (6 bases). The CDR3 totals 14 residues. CDR1 is MDHEN, CDR2 SYDVKM, per germline. The V gene lost 5 bases and the J gene lost 3 bases, with 12 bases spanning the gap. The CDR3 region has the DNA TGTGCCAGCAGTGCCCTACTAGCTACAGATACGCAGTATTTT. This codes for CASSALLATDTQYF.

This clonotype was observed many times. This chain connects TRBV5-1 to TRBJ1-1; D is unresolved. The CDR3 spans 13 residues. The germline V gene has CDR1 SGHRS and CDR2 YFSETQ. V lost 1 base and J lost 7, with 11 bases in between. CDR3 sequence reads: CASSLSQSYEAFF. CDR3 bases: TGCGCCAGCAGCTTGTCACAGTCTTATGAAGCTTTCTTT. Based on the CDR3 plus reference TRBV5-1 and TRBJ1-1, the full variable domain is KAGVTQTPRYLIKTRGQQVTLSCSPISGHRSVSWYQQTPGQGLQFLFEYFSETQRNKGNFPGRFSGRQFSNSRSEMNVSTLELGDSALYLCASSLSQSYEAFFGQGTRLTVV.

V usage is TRBV12-3 or TRBV12-4 and J usage is TRBJ1-1, with TRBD1 matching over 10 bases. V lost 7 bases and J lost 2; bases outside the gene matches: 13. The CDR3 contains 17 residues. This CDR3 reads CASTVGQGGLLNTEAFF. Here the CDR3 DNA reads TGTGCCAGCACAGTCGGACAGGGGGGGCTCCTCAACACTGAAGCTTTCTTT.

The chain is built from TRBV6-1 and TRBJ2-1; 9 bases are a match to TRBD1. V shed 7 bases, J shed 4 bases, and the junction held 8 bases outside the gene matches. The CDR3 totals 15 residues. Germline lookup yields CDR1 MNHNS and CDR2 SASEGT. CDR3 region: CASKPGQGNYNEQFF. Written as DNA, the CDR3 is TGTGCCAGCAAGCCGGGACAGGGAAATTACAATGAGCAGTTCTTC.

This clonotype was seen many times. The gene calls are TRBV3-1 and TRBJ2-5; D is possibly TRBD1 (6 bases). The CDR3 runs 16 residues. The V end was cut by 4 bases, the J end by 4 bases, with 19 bases between. From germline, CDR1 is LGHDT and CDR2 YNNKEL (reference sequence). In DNA form, the CDR3 reads TGTGCCAGCAGCCGAGAGGTGGCAGGGGCATTAGAGACCCAGTACTTC. It yields the protein CASSREVAGALETQYF.

V is TRBV5-5 and J is TRBJ2-1; D unresolved. Germline CDR1 and CDR2: SGHKS and YYEKEE (reference sequence). CDR3 length: 15 residues. Trimming took off 0 bases at V and 6 bases at J, with 13 bases between the two ends. The CDR3 bases are TGTGCCAGCAGCTTGGGTCCCCGCCCCACCAATGAGCAGTTCTTC. Amino acids: CASSLGPRPTNEQFF.

The chain couples TRBV2 to TRBJ2-1; TRBD2 aligns across 8 bases. Germline V gene data show CDR1 as SNHLY and CDR2 as FYNNEI. J lost 3 bases, V lost 6 bases, and 13 bases had no gene match. The length of the CDR3 is 17 residues. DNA of the CDR3: TGTGCCAGCAGAGCCTACGGGCGGGGGGTCCTCTACAATGAGCAGTTCTTC. Translated: CASRAYGRGVLYNEQFF.

Ten or more counts support this clonotype. The rearrangement joins TRBV7-9 to TRBJ2-7; 12 nucleotides line up with TRBD1. The V gene end was trimmed by 4 bases and the J gene end by 3 bases; junction bases not matched to a gene: 10. Germline values: CDR1 SEHNR, CDR2 FQNEAQ (reference sequence). The CDR3 loop spans 17 amino acids. CDR3 DNA sequence: TGTGCCAGCAGCTCGGGACAGGGGGCAGGAAAAAGCTACGAGCAGTACTTC. Translating it yields CASSSGQGAGKSYEQYF.